This paragraph reports one TCR beta chain. Its specificity is unknown. A multiplex PCR was run with 60 Vbeta primers and 13 Jbeta primers. Some clones are missing from TCRdb's copy, which holds only in-frame ones; the method was immunoSEQ multiplex PCR. The table includes 76,000 or so clones, around 70% detected once. The entry originates in a study of cytomegalovirus exposure and HLA in healthy donors. Whole-study findings and limits: Presence/absence analyses took donor sequencing depth as roughly uniform. Sequencing had likely introduced a cluster of highly shared sequence variants as an artifact.

Germline loops: CDR1 SGHTA, CDR2 FQGNSA. V lost 1 base to trimming and J lost 5 bases, with 11 bases between them. This CDR3 spans 14 amino acids. This rearrangement joins TRBV7-2 to TRBJ2-5; D is unresolved. This TCR came from a woman in her thirties or forties in good health and CMV-seropositive. Sample: PBMCs. CDR3 residues: CASSLVTQFETQYF. The CDR3 DNA follows: TGTGCCAGCAGCTTAGTAACACAGTTTGAGACCCAGTACTTC.